This record looks at one TCR beta chain sequence and its context. Its target is unknown. The sample originates from a study of cytomegalovirus exposure and HLA in healthy donors. Findings and limits, study-wide: A prior analysis recorded that most TCR beta V segments were productive about 90% or about 30% of the time. The authors reported that TCR beta sequences could predict HLA-A and HLA-B alleles. These predictions were accurate for most subjects in the first cohort. CMV antigen specificity was confirmed in vitro for a few CMV-associated chains.

Researchers ran the PCR with 60 Vbeta and 13 Jbeta primers. TCRdb keeps only in-frame clones here, not all; method: immunoSEQ multiplex PCR. The repertoire holds about 200,000 clones, around 77% seen once, with roughly 3% in the top ten. V was shortened by 8 bases and J by 6 bases, with 18 bases between the two germline ends. CDR1 is MDHEN and CDR2 is SYDVKM in the germline V gene. The CDR3 runs to 14 residues. The specimen sequenced was PBMCs. The V gene is TRBV28, the J gene TRBJ2-3, with D perhaps matching TRBD1 (7 bases). This clonotype was sampled from a woman younger than 45 in good health and CMV-seronegative. This chain's CDR3 is CASQGGQVTDTQYF. As DNA, the CDR3 is TGTGCCAGCCAGGGGGGTCAGGTCACGGATACGCAGTATTTT.